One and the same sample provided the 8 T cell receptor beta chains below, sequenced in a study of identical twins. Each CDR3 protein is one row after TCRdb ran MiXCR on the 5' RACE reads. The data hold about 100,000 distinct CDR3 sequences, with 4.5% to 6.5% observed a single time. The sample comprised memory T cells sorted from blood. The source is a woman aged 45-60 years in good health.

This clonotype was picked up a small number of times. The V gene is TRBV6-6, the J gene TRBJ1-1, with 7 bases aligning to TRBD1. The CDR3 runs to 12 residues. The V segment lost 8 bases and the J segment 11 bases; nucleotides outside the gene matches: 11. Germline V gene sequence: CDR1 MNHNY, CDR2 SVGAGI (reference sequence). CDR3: CASCEGALWAFF. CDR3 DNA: TGTGCCAGCTGCGAGGGGGCCCTGTGGGCTTTCTTT.

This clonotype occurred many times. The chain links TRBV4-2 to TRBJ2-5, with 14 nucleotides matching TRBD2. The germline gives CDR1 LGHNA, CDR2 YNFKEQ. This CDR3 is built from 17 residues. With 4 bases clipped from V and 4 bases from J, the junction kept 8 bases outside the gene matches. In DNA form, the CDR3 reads TGTGCCAGCAGCCTTGGACTAGCGGGAGGAGGCGGAGAGACCCAGTACTTC. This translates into CASSLGLAGGGGETQYF.

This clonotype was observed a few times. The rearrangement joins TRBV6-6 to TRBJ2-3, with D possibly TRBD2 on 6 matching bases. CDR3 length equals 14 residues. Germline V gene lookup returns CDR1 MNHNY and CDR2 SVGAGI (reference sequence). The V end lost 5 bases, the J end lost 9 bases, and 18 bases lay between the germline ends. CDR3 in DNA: TGTGCCAGCAGTCGCGTACCGGGGGTTAGCACGCAGTATTTT. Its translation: CASSRVPGVSTQYF.

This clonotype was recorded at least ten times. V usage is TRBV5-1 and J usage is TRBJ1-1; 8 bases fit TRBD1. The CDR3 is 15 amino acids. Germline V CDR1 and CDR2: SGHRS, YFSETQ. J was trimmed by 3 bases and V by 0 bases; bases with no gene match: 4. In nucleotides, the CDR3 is TGCGCCAGCAGCTTGGAAACAGGGGGATACACTGAAGCTTTCTTT. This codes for CASSLETGGYTEAFF.

In DNA form, the CDR3 reads TGTGCCAGTAACAGGGACACGGTCACAGATACGCAGTATTTT. It yields the protein CASNRDTVTDTQYF. This rearrangement joins TRBV6-5 to TRBJ2-3, with D perhaps TRBD1 (6 bases). V gave up 9 bases and J gave up 2 bases, with 15 bases separating them. CDR3 size: 14 residues. Germline V gene sequence: CDR1 MNHEY, CDR2 SVGAGI.

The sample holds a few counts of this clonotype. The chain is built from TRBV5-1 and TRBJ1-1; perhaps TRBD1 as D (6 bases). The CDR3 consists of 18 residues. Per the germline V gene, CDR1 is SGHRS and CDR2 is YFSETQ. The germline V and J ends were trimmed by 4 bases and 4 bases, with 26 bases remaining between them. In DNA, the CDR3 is TGCGCCAGCAGCACACTGGGGGGGGATGGGGGGCTGAGCACTGAAGCTTTCTTT. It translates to CASSTLGGDGGLSTEAFF.

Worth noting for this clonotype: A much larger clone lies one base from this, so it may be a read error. The CDR3, as DNA: TGTGCCATCAGCGGGAGTGCCAACGGAGATACGCAGTATTTT. As protein: CAISGSANGDTQYF. V is TRBV10-3 and J is TRBJ2-3; possible D gene TRBD2, 6 bases. The germline gives CDR1 ENHRY, CDR2 SYGVKD. The CDR3 is made up of 14 amino acids. Trimming took off 6 bases at V and 5 bases at J, with 15 bases between the two ends.

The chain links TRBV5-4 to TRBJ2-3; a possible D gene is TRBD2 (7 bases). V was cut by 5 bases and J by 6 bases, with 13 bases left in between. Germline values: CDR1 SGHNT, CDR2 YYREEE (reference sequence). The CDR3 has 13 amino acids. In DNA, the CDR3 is TGTGCCAGCAGACCCAAGGGGGGGGATACGCAGTATTTT. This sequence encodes CASRPKGGDTQYF.